One and the same sample provided the 27 T cell receptor beta chains below, sequenced in a study of blood T cells in healthy people across ages. Sample-barcoded 5' priming and a J-beta primer mix drove a second PCR of roughly 6 to 12 cycles. A single record per CDR3 protein comes from TCRdb applying MiXCR to the 5' RACE reads. The top ten clones hold roughly 14% of a sample with 650,000 to 800,000 distinct CDR3 sequences, 40% to 65% of them seen once. Sequenced material: blood. These receptors were taken from a woman older than 75 in good health.

Points on this clonotype: Relative to the germline gene, one junction end is altered; a read error may explain this. J is TRBJ2-3 and V is TRBV7-9, with TRBD2 matching 7 bases. Germline lookup yields CDR1 SEHNR and CDR2 FQNEAQ (reference sequence). This CDR3 contains 14 residues. CDR3 nucleotides: TGTGCCGGCAGCATAATGGGGGGGAAGGATACGCAGTATTTT. This gives the protein CAGSIMGGKDTQYF.

This clonotype was seen at least ten times. This chain uses TRBV29-1 with TRBJ2-3, with a weak D call TRBD1 (5 bases). This CDR3 is 12 amino acids long. CDR1 is SQVTM, CDR2 ANQGSEA, per germline. Between the trimmed V and J ends, which lost 8 bases and 2 bases, there was a span of 11 bases. For the CDR3, the DNA is TGCAGCCATGGGGCAGACACAGATACGCAGTATTTT. It translates to CSHGADTDTQYF.

This chain connects TRBV4-1 to TRBJ1-1, with no clear D. Trimming pared 4 bases from V and 0 bases from J, leaving 12 bases between. The CDR3 runs 15 residues. Germline CDR1 and CDR2: MGHRA and YSYEKL. CDR3 region: CASSPARELNTEAFF. CDR3 DNA: TGCGCCAGCAGCCCCGCTAGAGAGTTGAACACTGAAGCTTTCTTT.

Comment on this clonotype: A junction end diverges from the germline sequence, so it may reflect a read error. The chain employs TRBV6-2 or TRBV6-3 and TRBJ2-3, with TRBD2 matching over 9 bases. CDR1 MNHEY and CDR2 SVGEGT come from the germline V gene. The CDR3 loop spans 15 amino acids. The CDR3 DNA reads as TGTACCAGCAGTACCCCTCTAGCGGGGACAGATACGCAGTATTTT. Amino acid sequence: CTSSTPLAGTDTQYF.

The chain uses TRBV6-2 or TRBV6-3 and TRBJ1-5; D might be TRBD1 (6 bases). V was cut by 6 bases and J by 5 bases, with 14 bases left in between. The length of the CDR3 is 14 residues. The germline CDR1 and CDR2 sequences are MNHEY and SVGEGT. The CDR3 DNA sequence: TGTGCCAGCAGCCCGAGACAGGAGTATCAGCCCCAGCATTTT. Its protein is CASSPRQEYQPQHF.

This clonotype showed up just a few times. This sequence joins TRBV12-3 or TRBV12-4 and TRBJ1-5, with 7 nucleotides matching TRBD1. The CDR3 spans 17 residues. Trimming cost V 1 base and J 5 bases; bases outside gene matches: 11. The CDR3 here is CASSLGQMYRGDQPQHF. Here the CDR3 DNA reads TGTGCCAGCAGTTTAGGCCAAATGTACAGGGGCGATCAGCCCCAGCATTTT.

In this sample, this clonotype turned up many times. The chain is built from TRBV9 and TRBJ1-6; tentatively, D is TRBD1 (5 bases). This CDR3 has 18 amino acids. V shed 3 bases and J shed 5 bases, with 21 bases lying between them. CDR1 is SGDLS and CDR2 is YYNGEE in the germline V gene. CDR3 in DNA: TGTGCCAGCAGCGAACAAGCGACAGATTCCCCCCATAATTCACCCCTCCACTTT. Its protein is CASSEQATDSPHNSPLHF.

This clonotype was found a few times. This clone may be a read error of a much larger clone one base away. The chain joins TRBV7-2 to TRBJ2-5; D is ambiguous. Per germline, CDR1 SGHTA and CDR2 FQGNSA. CDR3 length: 14 residues. Trimming took 2 bases from V and 9 from J, leaving 16 bases between them. The CDR3 bases are TGTGCCAGCAGCTTACCCTCTAGACCCGAGGCCCAGTACTTC. It yields the protein CASSLPSRPEAQYF.

Concerning this clonotype: This CDR3 fails to terminate in the conserved phenylalanine or tryptophan, so it likely reflects a read error. The rearrangement joins TRBV6-2 or TRBV6-3 to TRBJ1-1; TRBD1 aligns across 7 bases. Trimming at V came to 6 bases and at J to 0 bases, leaving 4 bases not matched to a gene. Germline CDR1 reads MNHEY; CDR2 reads SVGEGT. This CDR3 has 14 amino acids. CDR3 residues: CASREGQLNTEAFL. In DNA form, the CDR3 reads TGTGCCAGCAGAGAGGGACAGTTGAACACTGAAGCTTTCTTG.

This sequence joins TRBV5-5 and TRBJ1-5, with D hard to call. Germline CDR1 and CDR2: SGHKS and YYEKEE (reference sequence). Trimming left V 6 bases short and J 3 bases short, with 19 bases between. The CDR3 consists of 16 residues. DNA for the CDR3: TGTGCCAGCACCCTGGCGTGGCGGGGAAACAATCAGCCCCAGCATTTT. Translated, it gives CASTLAWRGNNQPQHF.

This clonotype was recorded many times. V gene TRBV20-1 combines with J gene TRBJ2-1; D perhaps matches TRBD1 (5 bases). Germline V gene sequence: CDR1 DFQATT, CDR2 SNEGSKA (reference sequence). The V end was cut by 0 bases, the J end by 9 bases, with 15 bases between. CDR3 length equals 14 residues. CDR3: CSARDAKGPGEQFF. DNA of the CDR3: TGCAGTGCTAGAGATGCGAAGGGGCCCGGTGAGCAGTTCTTC.

Remarks on this clonotype: This may stem from a read error, because a much larger clone lies one nucleotide away. The chain joins TRBV28 to TRBJ2-7; D is ambiguous. Per the germline V gene, CDR1 is MDHEN and CDR2 is SYDVKM. CDR3 length: 15 amino acids. V was pared by 3 bases and J by 3 bases, with 15 bases between. The CDR3 loop is CASSLGNSVLYEQYF. In DNA form, the CDR3 reads TGTGCCAGCAGTTTGGGGAACAGCGTCCTCTACGAGCAGTACTTC.

The rearrangement joins TRBV11-2 to TRBJ1-1; the match to TRBD1 covers 10 bases. This CDR3 comprises 17 residues. V lost 4 bases to trimming and J lost 4 bases; unmatched junction nucleotides: 12. Per germline, CDR1 SGHAT and CDR2 FQNNGV. CDR3 bases: TGTGCCAGCAGCTCGAGGGGACAGGGGATGGTGGGCACTGAAGCTTTCTTT. Translation gives CASSSRGQGMVGTEAFF. The full variable domain, completed using reference TRBV11-2 and TRBJ1-1, is EAGVAQSPRYKIIEKRQSVAFWCNPISGHATLYWYQQILGQGPKLLIQFQNNGVVDDSQLPKDRFSAERLKGVDSTLKIQPAKLEDSAVYLCASSSRGQGMVGTEAFFGQGTRLTVV.

Notes on this clonotype: A much larger clone differs by one base, so this may be a read error. The chain uses TRBV3-1 and TRBJ1-2; no reliable D call. The V and J ends lost 0 bases and 8 bases respectively, with 16 bases between them. Germline loops: CDR1 LGHDT, CDR2 YNNKEL (reference sequence). The CDR3 extends over 15 amino acids. The CDR3 sequence is CASSQDAWHRSGYTF. Written as DNA, the CDR3 is TGTGCCAGCAGCCAAGATGCGTGGCACCGATCAGGCTACACCTTC.

This clonotype was found many times. V is TRBV5-1 and J is TRBJ2-6, with no clear D. Per germline, CDR1 SGHRS and CDR2 YFSETQ. The CDR3 is made up of 13 amino acids. Between the trimmed V and J ends, which lost 8 bases and 2 bases, there was a span of 8 bases. CDR3 sequence (DNA): TGCGCCAGTCAGTACACTGGGGCCAACGTCCTGACTTTC. Translation gives CASQYTGANVLTF.

V is TRBV12-3 or TRBV12-4 and J is TRBJ2-5, with 9 positions matching TRBD2. Unmatched junction bases numbered 7, after V lost 4 bases and J lost 10 bases. The CDR3 is made up of 13 amino acids. The CDR3 here is CASSSVAGDRQYF. In nucleotides, the CDR3 is TGTGCCAGCAGTTCGGTAGCGGGGGACCGCCAGTACTTC.

This clonotype has a handful of counts. This sequence joins TRBV20-1 and TRBJ2-7, with 7 bases identical to TRBD2. Germline lookup yields CDR1 DFQATT and CDR2 SNEGSKA (reference sequence). CDR3 length equals 15 residues. V dropped 0 bases and J dropped 3; count of bases not matched to a gene: 8. The CDR3 region has the DNA TGCAGTGCTAGAGATCGCGGGGGAGACGGCTACGAGCAGTACTTC. This codes for CSARDRGGDGYEQYF.

The sample holds one count of this clonotype. The chain has TRBV20-1 and TRBJ2-5, with D possibly being TRBD2 (7 bases). Germline V gene data show CDR1 as DFQATT and CDR2 as SNEGSKA (reference sequence). V was trimmed by 6 bases and J by 4 bases, leaving 18 bases between them. The CDR3 contains 14 residues. In DNA, the CDR3 is TGCAGTGCCGTAGGGGGGGCCCGGGGAGAGACCCAGTACTTC. It encodes CSAVGGARGETQYF.

The chain is built from TRBV13 and TRBJ1-2, with TRBD1 identical over 9 bases. The germline V gene encodes CDR1 PRHDT and CDR2 FYEKMQ (reference sequence). Trimming at V came to 4 bases and at J to 2 bases, leaving 5 bases not matched to a gene. CDR3 length: 15 residues. CDR3 amino acids: CASSSSGTGNYGYTF. In nucleotides, the CDR3 is TGTGCCAGCAGCTCTTCCGGGACAGGGAACTATGGCTACACCTTC.

This clonotype was seen many times. This sequence joins TRBV6-5 and TRBJ1-1; unclear D gene. This CDR3 is built from 13 residues. Germline CDR1 and CDR2: MNHEY and SVGAGI. Deletions cut 4 bases from V and 6 bases from J, with 12 bases between. CDR3 coding DNA: TGTGCCAGCAGTTTGTTGGGTATCCCTGAAGCTTTCTTT. The encoded protein is CASSLLGIPEAFF.

The chain uses TRBV5-1 and TRBJ2-3; perhaps TRBD2 as D (5 bases). Germline lookup yields CDR1 SGHRS and CDR2 YFSETQ. The CDR3 loop spans 13 amino acids. V was pared by 4 bases and J by 5 bases, with 11 bases between. This chain's CDR3 is CASSADWGDTQYF. CDR3 DNA sequence: TGCGCCAGCAGCGCGGACTGGGGAGATACGCAGTATTTT.

This clonotype has a single count. This chain connects TRBV27 to TRBJ2-1; TRBD2 matches 11 bases. J gave up 7 bases and V 4 bases, and 12 bases lay outside the gene matches. Per the germline V gene, CDR1 is MNHEY and CDR2 is SMNVEV (reference sequence). The CDR3 has 17 residues. CDR3 in amino acids: CASSSPGTSGTGNEQFF. CDR3 coding DNA: TGTGCCAGCAGTTCACCCGGGACTAGCGGAACGGGGAATGAGCAGTTCTTC.

As concerns this clonotype: A much larger clone differs by one base, so this may be a read error. J is TRBJ2-1 and V is TRBV20-1; tentatively, D is TRBD1 or TRBD2 (5 bases each). V was shortened by 5 bases and J by 9 bases, with 17 bases between the two germline ends. The CDR3 is 13 residues long. Germline assignment: CDR1 DFQATT and CDR2 SNEGSKA (reference sequence). The CDR3 DNA sequence: TGCAGTGCTTCGGGACCGGTAAGAAGTGAGCAGTTCTTC. This translates into CSASGPVRSEQFF.

The rearrangement uses TRBV11-2 and TRBJ2-3, with 10 bases lining up with TRBD1. Germline V lookup: CDR1 SGHAT, CDR2 FQNNGV. Trimming took 9 bases from V and 7 from J; bases not matched to a gene: 10. CDR3 length: 14 residues. The CDR3 DNA follows: TGTGCCAGTGCCTTTGGGGACAGGGGATATACGCAGTATTTT. Translating gives CASAFGDRGYTQYF.

This chain links TRBV6-1 with TRBJ1-5; possibly TRBD1 for D (5 bases). The CDR3 sequence is 15 residues long. Germline V CDR1 and CDR2: MNHNS, SASEGT. Trimming stripped 1 base from V and 2 bases from J, with 9 bases between. As DNA, the CDR3 is TGTGCCAGCAGTGAAGGGTTGGGGGGCAATCAGCCCCAGCATTTT. It encodes CASSEGLGGNQPQHF.

This clonotype was seen more than once but under ten times. The chain joins TRBV20-1 to TRBJ1-1, with 9 bases that match TRBD1. This CDR3 is 12 amino acids long. After removal of 2 bases from V and 6 bases from J, the junction contained 1 base not matched to a gene. Germline V gene data show CDR1 as DFQATT and CDR2 as SNEGSKA (reference sequence). The CDR3 DNA reads TGCAGTGCTAGACGGGACAGGGCTGAAGCTTTCTTT. Protein product: CSARRDRAEAFF.

V gene TRBV20-1 combines with J gene TRBJ2-1; D is unclear. The CDR3 covers 11 residues. V was pared by 5 bases and J by 9 bases, with 11 bases between. Germline V gives CDR1 DFQATT, CDR2 SNEGSKA (reference sequence). This CDR3 reads CSAVLVTEQFF. The CDR3 DNA follows: TGCAGTGCTGTTCTAGTAACTGAGCAGTTCTTC.